This is a list of T cell receptor beta chains from one sample in a study of blood T cell repertoires in COVID-19. Profiled with immunoSEQ multiplex PCR; TCRdb holds only in-frame clones, not every one. In the table there are approximately 290,000 clones, roughly nine tenths of which are singletons. The sample consisted of peripheral blood. Receptor source: a woman in her thirties with COVID-19, enrolled during active disease. CDR3s include the opening cysteine and the closing phenylalanine or tryptophan. Fields, in order: CDR3 protein, CDR3 DNA, CDR3 length, J gene, clone size, D gene, V gene. The D gene is left open where the match is weak. Expanded clones get a size class; other rows say once, few or many, or leave the size out.

CASSPGAGHLNEQFF TGTGCCAGCAGCCCCGGGGCGGGGCATTTGAATGAGCAGTTCTTC 15 TRBJ2-1 NA NA TRBV6-5
CASSAGGANEQYF TGTGCCAGTAGTGCAGGGGGTGCGAACGAGCAGTACTTC 13 TRBJ2-7 NA TRBD1 TRBV19
CASSLVGEMDTEAFF TGTGCCAGCAGCTTAGTCGGTGAAATGGACACTGAAGCTTTCTTT 15 TRBJ1-1 NA NA TRBV7-6
CASRPGLAGVYEQYF TGTGCCAGCAGACCCGGACTAGCGGGGGTTTACGAGCAGTACTTC 15 TRBJ2-7 NA TRBD2 TRBV28
CASSLAGGRETQYF TGCGCCAGCAGCTTAGCGGGGGGGCGAGAGACCCAGTACTTC 14 TRBJ2-5 NA TRBD2 TRBV5-1
CASSQDLPGWAEAFF TGTGCCAGCAGCCAAGATCTCCCGGGGTGGGCTGAAGCTTTCTTT 15 TRBJ1-1 NA NA TRBV3-1/TRBV3-2
CSASPTHGQGYGYTF TGCAGTGCTAGTCCGACGCATGGACAGGGCTATGGCTACACCTTC 15 TRBJ1-2 few TRBD1 TRBV20-1
CASSLGTGGHYEQYF TGTGCCAGCAGCCTCGGGACAGGGGGTCACTACGAGCAGTACTTC 15 TRBJ2-7 NA TRBD1 TRBV5-4
CASNRVEQPQHF TGTGCCAGCAACAGGGTTGAACAGCCCCAGCATTTT 12 TRBJ1-5 few NA TRBV2
CASSTSDRGDEQYF TGTGCCAGTAGTACCTCCGACAGGGGCGATGAGCAGTACTTC 14 TRBJ2-7 NA TRBD1 TRBV19
CASRYRSNSPLHF TGTGCCAGTAGATACAGAAGTAATTCACCCCTCCACTTT 13 TRBJ1-6 many NA TRBV19
CASSFISFNQPQHF TGTGCCAGCAGTTTCATAAGCTTCAATCAGCCCCAGCATTTT 14 TRBJ1-5 few NA TRBV28
CASSFSGTGRPPRQETQYF TGTGCCAGCAGTTTCAGTGGTACAGGCCGGCCTCCCCGACAAGAGACCCAGTACTTC 19 TRBJ2-5 once NA TRBV27
CASSPSGTSYNEQFF TGTGCCAGCAGCCCCTCAGGAACCTCCTACAATGAGCAGTTCTTC 15 TRBJ2-1 once NA TRBV11-2
CASKEGALGNSPLHF TGTGCCAGCAAGGAGGGGGCCTTGGGGAATTCACCCCTCCACTTT 15 TRBJ1-6 NA TRBD1 TRBV2
CASSPGTGLDGYTF TGTGCCAGCAGCCCGGGGACAGGCCTTGATGGCTACACCTTC 14 TRBJ1-2 NA TRBD1 TRBV11-2
CASSSNLRVEGYTF TGTGCCAGCAGTTCAAACCTCAGGGTGGAAGGCTACACCTTC 14 TRBJ1-2 NA NA TRBV27
CASSPPRGDSYNSPLHF TGTGCCAGCAGTCCCCCCAGGGGAGACTCCTATAATTCACCCCTCCACTTT 17 TRBJ1-6 NA NA TRBV6-6
CASSPPGTFYYEQYF TGTGCCAGCAGCCCTCCCGGGACATTCTACTACGAGCAGTACTTC 15 TRBJ2-7 medium-sized NA TRBV5-5
CASSQYQGVQETQYF TGCGCCAGCAGCCAATATCAGGGGGTCCAAGAGACCCAGTACTTC 15 TRBJ2-5 NA TRBD1 TRBV4-1
CASSLGAADTEAFF TGCGCCAGCAGCTTGGGGGCAGCCGACACTGAAGCTTTCTTT 14 TRBJ1-1 NA NA TRBV5-1
CASMWTGGEKLFF TGTGCCAGCATGTGGACAGGGGGTGAAAAACTGTTTTTT 13 TRBJ1-4 NA TRBD1 TRBV7-9
CASSTIGTGNQPQHF TGTGCCAGCAGTACTATCGGGACAGGTAATCAGCCCCAGCATTTT 15 TRBJ1-5 once TRBD1 TRBV27
CASSPATAYGYTF TGTGCCAGCAGCCCGGCCACAGCCTATGGCTACACCTTC 13 TRBJ1-2 NA NA TRBV5-6
CASSFRGGSTEAFF TGTGCCAGCAGCTTCAGGGGAGGGAGCACTGAAGCTTTCTTT 14 TRBJ1-1 NA NA TRBV5-4
CASSQGLAGGPGYNEQFF TGCGCCAGCAGCCAAGGACTAGCGGGGGGGCCAGGCTACAATGAGCAGTTCTTC 18 TRBJ2-1 NA TRBD2 TRBV4-1
CASSLTGGPETEAFF TGCGCCAGCAGCTTGACCGGGGGGCCGGAGACTGAAGCTTTCTTT 15 TRBJ1-1 NA NA TRBV5-1
CASSWTSGGAEQYF TGTGCCAGCAGCTGGACTAGCGGGGGGGCCGAGCAGTACTTC 14 TRBJ2-7 once TRBD2 TRBV11-2
CASSTTGGKINGYTF TGTGCCAGCAGCACCACAGGGGGGAAAATTAATGGCTACACCTTC 15 TRBJ1-2 NA TRBD1 TRBV9
CASRSRGGGNQPQHF TGTGCCAGCAGATCCCGGGGGGGAGGCAATCAGCCCCAGCATTTT 15 TRBJ1-5 NA NA TRBV4-2
CASREGTEAFF TGTGCCAGCAGGGAGGGAACTGAAGCTTTCTTT 11 TRBJ1-1 once NA TRBV6-1
CASTGPGELPYGYTF TGTGCCAGCACCGGCCCGGGGGAACTCCCCTATGGCTACACCTTC 15 TRBJ1-2 NA NA TRBV7-9
CASSDPSTGGGLDYEQYF TGTGCCAGCAGTGATCCCTCAACGGGCGGGGGCCTCGACTACGAGCAGTACTTC 18 TRBJ2-7 NA NA TRBV2
CASSPQGNSPLHF TGTGCCAGTAGTCCCCAGGGGAATTCACCCCTCCACTTT 13 TRBJ1-6 NA NA TRBV19
CASSPSGGNRNYGYTF TGTGCCAGCAGTCCTTCAGGGGGGAACCGAAACTATGGCTACACCTTC 16 TRBJ1-2 NA TRBD1 TRBV27
CASSTLIGETGELFF TGTGCCAGCAGTACCCTCATCGGGGAGACCGGGGAGCTGTTTTTT 15 TRBJ2-2 NA NA TRBV2
CASSPRDRGQAFF TGTGCCAGCAGCCCCCGGGACAGGGGGCAAGCTTTCTTT 13 TRBJ1-1 few TRBD1 TRBV5-6
CASSFIRWDSPTDTQYF TGTGCCAGCAGTTTTATTCGGTGGGACTCTCCCACAGATACGCAGTATTTT 17 TRBJ2-3 NA NA TRBV27
CASSPGGRPYEQYF TGTGCCAGCAGCCCCGGGGGACGGCCCTACGAGCAGTACTTC 14 TRBJ2-7 NA NA TRBV7-9
CASSDTPRPGANYGYTF TGTGCCAGCAGCGACACCCCGAGACCAGGGGCTAACTATGGCTACACCTTC 17 TRBJ1-2 NA NA TRBV5-6
CASSLRTAQETQYF TGCGCCAGCAGCCTCCGGACAGCTCAAGAGACCCAGTACTTC 14 TRBJ2-5 NA NA TRBV5-1
CASSFKPRETQYF TGTGCCAGCAGTTTTAAACCGCGAGAGACCCAGTACTTC 13 TRBJ2-5 NA NA TRBV27
CATREGREQFF TGTGCCACCCGTGAGGGGAGGGAGCAGTTCTTC 11 TRBJ2-1 NA NA TRBV24-1
CASSLTVSNQPQHF TGTGCCAGCAGTTTGACAGTTAGCAATCAGCCCCAGCATTTT 14 TRBJ1-5 NA NA TRBV28
CASSLGGGMNTEAFF TGTGCCAGCAGTTTGGGTGGGGGCATGAACACTGAAGCTTTCTTT 15 TRBJ1-1 NA NA TRBV3-1/TRBV3-2
CASRAGGEKLFF TGTGCCAGTCGGGCAGGAGGCGAAAAACTGTTTTTT 12 TRBJ1-4 NA NA TRBV19
CASRKIAGDSPLHF TGTGCCAGCAGAAAGATTGCGGGGGATTCACCCCTCCACTTT 14 TRBJ1-6 NA NA TRBV5-8
CASSPGERNEQFF TGTGCCAGCAGCCCAGGGGAAAGGAATGAGCAGTTCTTC 13 TRBJ2-1 NA NA TRBV11-3
CASSAGQVANSNQPQHF TGTGCCAGCAGCGCTGGACAGGTAGCTAATAGCAATCAGCCCCAGCATTTT 17 TRBJ1-5 NA TRBD1 TRBV5-8
CASSLTDSPTGELFF TGCGCCAGCAGCCTGACGGACTCCCCCACCGGGGAGCTGTTTTTT 15 TRBJ2-2 NA NA TRBV5-1
CASSQEMRSSGANVLTF TGCGCCAGCAGCCAAGAAATGAGGAGCTCTGGGGCCAACGTCCTGACTTTC 17 TRBJ2-6 NA NA TRBV4-1
CASSEPYREQFF TGTGCCAGCAGTGAACCCTACAGGGAGCAGTTCTTC 12 TRBJ2-1 NA NA TRBV25-1
CASSNRGADNQPQHF TGTGCCAGCAGCAACCGCGGAGCGGACAATCAGCCCCAGCATTTT 15 TRBJ1-5 NA NA TRBV3-1/TRBV3-2
CASSLIPSGGGTGELFF TGCGCCAGCAGCCTGATTCCTAGCGGGGGGGGTACCGGGGAGCTGTTTTTT 17 TRBJ2-2 NA TRBD2 TRBV4-1
CASTLLRGTEAFF TGCGCCAGCACCCTACTAAGGGGCACTGAAGCTTTCTTT 13 TRBJ1-1 NA NA TRBV10-2